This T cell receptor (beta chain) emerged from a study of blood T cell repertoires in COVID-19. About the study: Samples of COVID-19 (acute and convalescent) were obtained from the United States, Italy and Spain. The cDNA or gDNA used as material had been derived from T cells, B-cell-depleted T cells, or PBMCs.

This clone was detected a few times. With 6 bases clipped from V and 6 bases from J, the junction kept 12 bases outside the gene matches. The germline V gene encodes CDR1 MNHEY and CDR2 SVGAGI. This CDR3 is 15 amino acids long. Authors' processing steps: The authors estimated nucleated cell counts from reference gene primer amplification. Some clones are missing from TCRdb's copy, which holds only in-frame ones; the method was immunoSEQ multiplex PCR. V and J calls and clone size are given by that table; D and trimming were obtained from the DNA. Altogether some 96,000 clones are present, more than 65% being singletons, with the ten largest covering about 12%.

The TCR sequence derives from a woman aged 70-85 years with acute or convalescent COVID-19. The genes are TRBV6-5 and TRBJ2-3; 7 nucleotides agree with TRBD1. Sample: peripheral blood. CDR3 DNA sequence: TGTGCCAGCAGAAACCGGGACAGCCTGGCGGATACGCAGTATTTT. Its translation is CASRNRDSLADTQYF.